The text below deals with one T cell receptor beta chain. The time point is: late/post reinfection, 12 to 24 weeks after detection. No in vitro expansion preceded TCR sequencing of the sorted cells. The data derive from a study of memory CD8 T cells in hepatitis C reinfection. Clones were read by immunoSEQ multiplex PCR, and TCRdb kept only the in-frame ones, dropping some. The repertoire includes tens of thousands of clones, roughly 89% of them detected once, and approximately 0.67% sits in the top ten. Sample: naive CD8+ T cells sorted from blood. This receptor was identified in a man between 18 and 29 years old with hepatitis C virus infection.

The CDR3 spells CASSSSAGGRYEQYF. The CDR3 DNA sequence: TGTGCCAGCAGTTCCTCAGCGGGAGGGCGGTACGAGCAGTACTTC. The chain couples TRBV27 to TRBJ2-5, with TRBD2 matching over 10 bases. The closer fit of TRBJ2-7 to the DNA end suggests the J call may be wrong. The CDR3 totals 15 residues. Germline assignment: CDR1 MNHEY and CDR2 SMNVEV (reference sequence).